The 23 T cell receptor beta chains listed next were all sequenced from one sample in a study of shared clonotypes between healthy human individuals. The method was immunoSEQ multiplex PCR; TCRdb's version includes in-frame clones alone and lacks a portion of them. The sample includes around 1.5 million clones, approximately 98% of them seen just once. Sequencing was carried out using naive CD4+ T cells sorted from blood. Subset specified: CD45RA+ positively selected. The receptor source for this set is a man aged 25-45 years in good health.

The chain joins TRBV11-2 to TRBJ2-1; 10 bases match TRBD1. The CDR3 runs to 15 residues. V dropped 4 bases and J dropped 6; count of bases not matched to a gene: 6. Germline V gives CDR1 SGHAT, CDR2 FQNNGV. The CDR3 loop is CASSSRDRGSNEQFF. In DNA, the CDR3 is TGTGCCAGCAGCTCCCGGGACAGGGGCTCCAATGAGCAGTTCTTC.

The V and J genes are TRBV6-1 and TRBJ2-1; 7 nucleotides agree with TRBD1. Germline V gene lookup returns CDR1 MNHNS and CDR2 SASEGT. The CDR3 covers 14 residues. J was trimmed by 7 bases and V by 5 bases; bases with no gene match: 8. CDR3 loop: CASSPRLQGNEQFF. The CDR3 nucleotides read TGTGCCAGCAGTCCCCGCTTACAGGGGAATGAGCAGTTCTTC.

The genes are TRBV6-5 and TRBJ2-7; D is undetermined. Germline values: CDR1 MNHEY, CDR2 SVGAGI. V was shortened by 0 bases and J by 2 bases, with 11 bases between the two germline ends. The CDR3 sequence is 15 residues long. The CDR3 sequence is CASSYSGGRTYEQYF. In nucleotides, the CDR3 is TGTGCCAGCAGTTACTCCGGCGGACGGACCTACGAGCAGTACTTC.

The V and J genes are TRBV11-2 and TRBJ2-4, with D possibly being TRBD1 (5 bases). CDR1 and CDR2 (germline): SGHAT, FQNNGV. The CDR3 length is 16 residues. Trimming took 2 bases from V and 0 from J, leaving 11 bases between them. The CDR3 DNA sequence: TGTGCCAGCAGCTTATGGGGCGGAGTAGCCAAAAACATTCAGTACTTC. It encodes CASSLWGGVAKNIQYF. The full variable domain, in which reference TRBV11-2 and TRBJ2-4 provide the parts outside the CDR3, is EAGVAQSPRYKIIEKRQSVAFWCNPISGHATLYWYQQILGQGPKLLIQFQNNGVVDDSQLPKDRFSAERLKGVDSTLKIQPAKLEDSAVYLCASSLWGGVAKNIQYFGAGTRLSVL.

This clone came up once. V usage is TRBV11-2 and J usage is TRBJ1-5; a weak D match, TRBD1 (5 bases). The CDR3 sequence is 12 residues long. The V end was cut by 5 bases, the J end by 7 bases, with 9 bases between. Germline CDR1 reads SGHAT; CDR2 reads FQNNGV. CDR3 amino acids: CASSQGGQPQHF. Written as DNA, the CDR3 is TGTGCCAGCAGCCAGGGAGGGCAGCCCCAGCATTTT.

V and J are TRBV27 and TRBJ2-3, with 12 bases that match TRBD2. Unmatched junction bases numbered 9, after V lost 4 bases and J lost 4 bases. This CDR3 spans 17 amino acids. Germline V CDR1 and CDR2: MNHEY, SMNVEV (reference sequence). This CDR3 is CASSSLRLAGVADTQYF. CDR3 nucleotides: TGTGCCAGCAGTTCCCTCCGACTAGCGGGAGTAGCAGATACGCAGTATTTT.

This chain links TRBV7-6 with TRBJ2-7; D unclear. The CDR3 has 16 amino acids. Looked up from germline, CDR1 is SGHVS and CDR2 is FNYEAQ. V lost 4 bases and J lost 0, with 16 bases in between. In nucleotides, the CDR3 is TGTGCCAGCAGCTCACCTCCCGGCGCTAGCTCCTACGAGCAGTACTTC. Protein sequence: CASSSPPGASSYEQYF.

This clone was picked up one time. This chain links TRBV18 with TRBJ1-2; 7 bases line up with TRBD1. The CDR3 has 18 residues. Germline values: CDR1 KGHSH, CDR2 LQKENI. The V segment lost 4 bases and the J segment 3 bases; nucleotides outside the gene matches: 17. As DNA, the CDR3 is TGTGCCAGCTCACGAACAGGAAACGCGCAGGGGGTTTACTATGGCTACACCTTC. This translates into CASSRTGNAQGVYYGYTF.

This clone came up once. The chain links TRBV11-3 to TRBJ2-1; D is ambiguous. The germline gives CDR1 SGHNT, CDR2 YENEEA. Trimming stripped 5 bases from V and 8 bases from J, with 13 bases between. This CDR3 has 13 amino acids. The CDR3 loop reads CASSGLSEYEQFF. The CDR3 region has the DNA TGTGCCAGCAGCGGATTGTCGGAGTATGAGCAGTTCTTC. Full variable domain (rest looked up from reference TRBV11-3 and TRBJ2-1): EAGVVQSPRYKIIEKKQPVAFWCNPISGHNTLYWYLQNLGQGPELLIRYENEEAVDDSQLPKDRFSAERLKGVDSTLKIQPAELGDSAVYLCASSGLSEYEQFFGPGTRLTVL.

The chain couples TRBV30 to TRBJ1-5, with TRBD1 matching over 7 bases. V shed 5 bases and J 6 bases; nucleotides not matched to a gene: 4. Germline V CDR1 and CDR2: GTSNPN, SVGIG (reference sequence). This CDR3 is built from 12 residues. As DNA, the CDR3 is TGTGCCTGGCCCAGGGGGGGTCAGCCCCAGCATTTT. It encodes CAWPRGGQPQHF.

The gene calls are TRBV5-1 and TRBJ2-2; D call uncertain. CDR1 SGHRS and CDR2 YFSETQ come from the germline V gene. V dropped 0 bases and J dropped 6 bases, with 12 bases sitting between them. This CDR3 spans 15 amino acids. The DNA of the CDR3 is TGCGCCAGCAGCTTGGGTTTAGGGTTCCCCGGGGAGCTGTTTTTT. It translates to CASSLGLGFPGELFF. Full variable domain (rest looked up from reference TRBV5-1 and TRBJ2-2): KAGVTQTPRYLIKTRGQQVTLSCSPISGHRSVSWYQQTPGQGLQFLFEYFSETQRNKGNFPGRFSGRQFSNSRSEMNVSTLELGDSALYLCASSLGLGFPGELFFGEGSRLTVL.

The rearrangement links TRBV5-1 to TRBJ2-1; the match to TRBD2 covers 9 bases. CDR3 length: 16 amino acids. Trimming took 4 bases from V and 6 from J; bases not matched to a gene: 11. CDR1 and CDR2 (germline): SGHRS, YFSETQ. The CDR3 loop is CASSANSGSFGNEQFF. CDR3 in DNA: TGCGCCAGCAGCGCGAATAGCGGGAGCTTCGGCAATGAGCAGTTCTTC. The full variable domain, with the rest looked up from reference TRBV5-1 and TRBJ2-1, is KAGVTQTPRYLIKTRGQQVTLSCSPISGHRSVSWYQQTPGQGLQFLFEYFSETQRNKGNFPGRFSGRQFSNSRSEMNVSTLELGDSALYLCASSANSGSFGNEQFFGPGTRLTVL.

The CDR3 DNA follows: TGTGCCAGCAGCTTATGGGACAGCGTTGTAGGGGCCAACGTCCTGACTTTC. Its protein is CASSLWDSVVGANVLTF. The V gene is TRBV7-3, the J gene TRBJ2-6, with TRBD1 matching over 7 bases. This CDR3 comprises 17 residues. Trimming took 2 bases from V and 4 from J; bases not matched to a gene: 8. CDR1 is SGHTA and CDR2 is FQGTGA in the germline V gene.

This sequence joins TRBV9 and TRBJ1-1, with unresolved D. Germline-derived CDR1 and CDR2 are SGDLS and YYNGEE. This CDR3 contains 14 residues. Trimming shortened V by 1 base and J by 2 bases, and 9 bases separated the two germline ends. The CDR3 region is CASSVSGLNTEAFF. Here the CDR3 DNA reads TGTGCCAGCAGCGTAAGCGGGCTTAACACTGAAGCTTTCTTT.

About this clone: The sample contains more than one DNA sequence encoding this CDR3. The genes are TRBV5-1 and TRBJ2-1; D not resolved. Trimming stripped 0 bases from V and 1 base from J, with 5 bases between. CDR1 and CDR2 (germline): SGHRS, YFSETQ. The CDR3 loop spans 14 amino acids. The CDR3: CASSLGQSYNEQFF. In nucleotides, the CDR3 is TGCGCCAGCAGCTTGGGGCAGTCCTACAATGAGCAGTTCTTC.

This rearrangement joins TRBV19 to TRBJ2-2; 7 bases map to TRBD1. Germline V CDR1 and CDR2: LNHDA, SQIVND (reference sequence). The CDR3 runs 13 residues. V was clipped by 8 bases and J by 4 bases; unmatched bases: 4. The CDR3 protein is CASVNRGTGELFF. CDR3 coding DNA: TGTGCCAGTGTAAACAGGGGCACCGGGGAGCTGTTTTTT.

The rearrangement uses TRBV9 and TRBJ2-2; 9 bases match TRBD2. V lost 3 bases and J lost 6; bases outside the gene matches: 9. Germline CDR1 SGDLS, CDR2 YYNGEE. This CDR3 contains 16 residues. The CDR3 coding sequence is TGTGCCAGCAGCGCCCCCCTGGCGGGAGGGCCCGGGGAGCTGTTTTTT. Amino acids: CASSAPLAGGPGELFF.

This chain joins TRBV6-1 and TRBJ2-7, with 8 bases lining up with TRBD1. The length of the CDR3 is 14 residues. With 5 bases clipped from V and 0 bases from J, the junction kept 3 bases outside the gene matches. Germline CDR1 MNHNS, CDR2 SASEGT. CDR3 coding DNA: TGTGCCAGCAGTCCCGACAGGGGCTCCTACGAGCAGTACTTC. Translation: CASSPDRGSYEQYF.

The genes are TRBV5-1 and TRBJ2-3, with 8 nucleotides matching TRBD1. Germline lookup yields CDR1 SGHRS and CDR2 YFSETQ. Trimming at V came to 4 bases and at J to 0 bases, leaving 4 bases not matched to a gene. The CDR3 covers 15 residues. The CDR3 bases are TGCGCCAGCAGCGATAGGGACAGGAGCACAGATACGCAGTATTTT. Amino acid sequence: CASSDRDRSTDTQYF.

This rearrangement joins TRBV28 to TRBJ1-4; D possibly corresponds to TRBD1 (5 bases). This CDR3 has 14 amino acids. The germline V gene encodes CDR1 MDHEN and CDR2 SYDVKM. Deletions cut 6 bases from V and 5 bases from J, with 13 bases between. Written as DNA, the CDR3 is TGTGCCAGCAGGAACAGGAGGCTGAATGAAAAACTGTTTTTT. Its translation: CASRNRRLNEKLFF.

The J gene is TRBJ2-3, the V gene TRBV13, with TRBD1 matching over 8 bases. Germline V CDR1 and CDR2: PRHDT, FYEKMQ (reference sequence). The trim removed 7 bases at V and 2 bases at J, leaving 5 bases unmatched. The CDR3 consists of 14 residues. The CDR3 DNA reads as TGTGCCAGCACAACAGGGGGATCCACAGATACGCAGTATTTT. Translation: CASTTGGSTDTQYF.

This clone was recorded only once. The chain couples TRBV5-1 to TRBJ2-3, with TRBD2 identical over 7 bases. V was pared by 5 bases and J by 2 bases, with 11 bases of the junction left unmatched. The CDR3 extends over 16 amino acids. Germline-derived CDR1 and CDR2 are SGHRS and YFSETQ. The CDR3 coding sequence is TGCGCCAGCAGGAACGGGTGGGAGGGGACCACAGATACGCAGTATTTT. It codes for CASRNGWEGTTDTQYF.

V gene TRBV2 combines with J gene TRBJ2-7, with TRBD1 identical over 7 bases. V lost 7 bases, J lost 0 bases, and 9 bases stayed unmatched. The CDR3 length is 15 residues. Germline CDR1 SNHLY, CDR2 FYNNEI. The CDR3 loop is CASTAAGGSSYEQYF. DNA of the CDR3: TGTGCCAGCACCGCAGCAGGGGGAAGCTCCTACGAGCAGTACTTC.